This T cell receptor (beta chain) was retrieved from a study of blood T cell repertoires in COVID-19. CDR3 size: 14 residues. Germline CDR1 reads LGHNA; CDR2 reads YSLEER. V was shortened by 0 bases and J by 1 base, with 6 bases between the two germline ends. While infection was still active, Seattle patients were enrolled and then followed longitudinally. The authors' processing: Amplifying reference gene primers gave estimates of nucleated cell counts. Here immunoSEQ multiplex PCR was the method, and the copy in TCRdb shows in-frame clones only, minus some. V and J calls and clone size are those listed in that table; D and trimming were worked out from the DNA. The sample includes about 73,000 clones, around 77% of them seen just once.

This chain joins TRBV4-3 and TRBJ1-1; D is perhaps TRBD1 (6 bases). This clonotype originated in a man between 65 and 85 years old with COVID-19, enrolled during active disease. Sample: peripheral blood. The CDR3 loop is CASSQDRGNTEAFF. In DNA form, the CDR3 reads TGCGCCAGCAGCCAAGACAGGGGGAACACTGAAGCTTTCTTT.